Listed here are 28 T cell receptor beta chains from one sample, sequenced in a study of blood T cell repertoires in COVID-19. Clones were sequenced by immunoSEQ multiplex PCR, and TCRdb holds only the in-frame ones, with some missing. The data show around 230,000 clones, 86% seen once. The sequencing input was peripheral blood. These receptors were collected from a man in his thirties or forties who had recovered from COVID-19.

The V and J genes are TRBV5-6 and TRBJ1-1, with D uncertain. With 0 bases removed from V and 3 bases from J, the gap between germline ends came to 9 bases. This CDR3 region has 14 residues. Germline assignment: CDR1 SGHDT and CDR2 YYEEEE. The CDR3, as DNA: TGTGCCAGCAGCTTGGTAGCGGTTGACACTGAAGCTTTCTTT. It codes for CASSLVAVDTEAFF.

CDR3 in DNA: TGCGCCAGCAGCTACAGGACAGGCCACACTGAAGCTTTCTTT. It is translated as CASSYRTGHTEAFF. The V gene is TRBV4-3, the J gene TRBJ1-1; 7 bases map to TRBD1. V was clipped by 5 bases and J by 3 bases; unmatched bases: 6. CDR1 and CDR2 (germline): LGHNA, YSLEER. CDR3 size: 14 residues.

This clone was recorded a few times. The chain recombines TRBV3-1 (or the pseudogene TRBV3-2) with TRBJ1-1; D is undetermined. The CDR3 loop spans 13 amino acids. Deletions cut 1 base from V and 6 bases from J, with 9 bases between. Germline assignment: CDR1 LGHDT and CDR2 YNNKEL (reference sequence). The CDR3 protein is CASSQVGGSEAFF. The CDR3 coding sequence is TGTGCCAGCAGCCAAGTCGGCGGGTCTGAAGCTTTCTTT.

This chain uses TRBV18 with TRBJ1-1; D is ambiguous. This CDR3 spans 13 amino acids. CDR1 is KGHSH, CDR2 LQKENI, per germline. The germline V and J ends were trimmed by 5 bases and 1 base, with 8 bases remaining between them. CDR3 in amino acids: CASSGYRNTEAFF. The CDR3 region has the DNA TGTGCCAGCTCAGGCTACAGGAACACTGAAGCTTTCTTT.

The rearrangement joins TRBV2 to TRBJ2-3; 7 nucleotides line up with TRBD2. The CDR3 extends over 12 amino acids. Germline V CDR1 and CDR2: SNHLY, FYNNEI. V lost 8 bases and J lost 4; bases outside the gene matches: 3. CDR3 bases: TGTGCCAGCGGGGGGGTCCCAGATACGCAGTATTTT. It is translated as CASGGVPDTQYF. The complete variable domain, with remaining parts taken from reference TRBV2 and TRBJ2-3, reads EPEVTQTPSHQVTQMGQEVILRCVPISNHLYFYWYRQILGQKVEFLVSFYNNEISEKSEIFDDQFSVERPDGSNFTLKIRSTKLEDSAMYFCASGGVPDTQYFGPGTRLTVL.

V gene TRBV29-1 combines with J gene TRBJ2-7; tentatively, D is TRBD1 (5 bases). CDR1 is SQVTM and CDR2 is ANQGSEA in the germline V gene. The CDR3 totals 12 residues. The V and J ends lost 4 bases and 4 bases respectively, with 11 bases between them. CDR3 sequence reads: CSVVPGRYEQYF. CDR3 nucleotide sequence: TGCAGCGTTGTGCCAGGGCGATACGAGCAGTACTTC.

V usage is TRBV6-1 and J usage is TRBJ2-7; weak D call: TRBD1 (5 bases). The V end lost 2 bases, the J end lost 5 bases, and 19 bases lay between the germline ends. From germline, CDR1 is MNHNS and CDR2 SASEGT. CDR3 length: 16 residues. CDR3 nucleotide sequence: TGTGCCAGCAGTGAAAATCTATTGGGGCAGGGCCACGAGCAGTACTTC. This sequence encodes CASSENLLGQGHEQYF.

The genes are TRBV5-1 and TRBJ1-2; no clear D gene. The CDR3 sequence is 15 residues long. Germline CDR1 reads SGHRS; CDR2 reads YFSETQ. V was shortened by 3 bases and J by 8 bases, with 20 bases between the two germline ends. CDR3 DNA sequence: TGCGCCAGCAGCTATAGCTTCGGAGCCGGAGTGGGCTACACCTTC. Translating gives CASSYSFGAGVGYTF.

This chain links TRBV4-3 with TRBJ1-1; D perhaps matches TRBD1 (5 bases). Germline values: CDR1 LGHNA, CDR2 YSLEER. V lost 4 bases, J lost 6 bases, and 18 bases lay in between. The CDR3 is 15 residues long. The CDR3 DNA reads TGCGCCAGCAGCCGGGGTGGACAACAGCTCGCTGAAGCTTTCTTT. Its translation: CASSRGGQQLAEAFF.

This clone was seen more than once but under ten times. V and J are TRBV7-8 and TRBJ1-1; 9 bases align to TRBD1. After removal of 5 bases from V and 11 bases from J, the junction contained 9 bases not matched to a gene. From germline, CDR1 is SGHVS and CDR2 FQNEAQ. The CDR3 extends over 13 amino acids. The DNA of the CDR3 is TGTGCCAGCAGCCGGGACAGGGCTTTGGGGGCTTTCTTT. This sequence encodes CASSRDRALGAFF.

The CDR3 nucleotides read TGTGCCAGTAAAGTCGAGGACAGGGGCTACGAGCAGTACTTC. Amino acids: CASKVEDRGYEQYF. The genes are TRBV19 and TRBJ2-7; 9 positions match TRBD1. V lost 7 bases to trimming and J lost 3 bases; unmatched junction nucleotides: 7. CDR3 length: 14 amino acids. The germline gives CDR1 LNHDA, CDR2 SQIVND (reference sequence).

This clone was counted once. The CDR3 region is CASSLGRGLITGELFF. DNA for the CDR3: TGTGCCAGCAGCTTAGGGCGGGGTTTAATCACCGGGGAGCTGTTTTTT. The chain combines TRBV13 with TRBJ2-2, with TRBD2 as a possible D gene (6 bases). V dropped 0 bases and J dropped 4 bases, with 12 bases sitting between them. Germline V gene lookup returns CDR1 PRHDT and CDR2 FYEKMQ (reference sequence). CDR3 size: 16 residues.

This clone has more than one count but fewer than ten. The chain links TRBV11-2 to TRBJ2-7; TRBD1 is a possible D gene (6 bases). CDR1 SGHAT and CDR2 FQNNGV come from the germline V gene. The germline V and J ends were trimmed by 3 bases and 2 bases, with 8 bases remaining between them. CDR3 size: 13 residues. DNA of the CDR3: TGTGCCAGCAGCTTCGGACAGACCTACGAGCAGTACTTC. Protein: CASSFGQTYEQYF.

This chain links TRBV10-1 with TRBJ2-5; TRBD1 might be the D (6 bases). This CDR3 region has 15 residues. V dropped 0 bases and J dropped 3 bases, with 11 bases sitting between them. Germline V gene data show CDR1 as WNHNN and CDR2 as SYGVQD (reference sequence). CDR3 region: CASSESRTAKETQYF. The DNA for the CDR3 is TGCGCCAGCAGTGAGTCGAGGACAGCTAAAGAGACCCAGTACTTC.

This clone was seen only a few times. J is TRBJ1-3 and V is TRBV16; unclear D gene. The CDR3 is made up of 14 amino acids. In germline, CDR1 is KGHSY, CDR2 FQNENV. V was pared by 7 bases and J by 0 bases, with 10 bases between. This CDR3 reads CASTSGLSGNTIYF. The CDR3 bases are TGTGCCAGCACCTCCGGACTCTCTGGAAACACCATATATTTT.

CDR3 sequence (DNA): TGTGCCAGCCGGGCAGGGGTTGGGTCCAATGAGCAGTTCTTC. Amino acids: CASRAGVGSNEQFF. J is TRBJ2-1 and V is TRBV19; D is perhaps TRBD1 (6 bases). V shed 9 bases and J shed 6 bases, with 18 bases lying between them. The CDR3 has 14 residues. Germline V gene sequence: CDR1 LNHDA, CDR2 SQIVND (reference sequence).

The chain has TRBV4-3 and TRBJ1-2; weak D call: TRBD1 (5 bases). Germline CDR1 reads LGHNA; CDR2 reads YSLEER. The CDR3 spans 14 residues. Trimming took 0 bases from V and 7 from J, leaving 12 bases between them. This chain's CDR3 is CASSQDWGERGYTF. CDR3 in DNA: TGCGCCAGCAGCCAAGATTGGGGGGAGCGTGGCTACACCTTC.

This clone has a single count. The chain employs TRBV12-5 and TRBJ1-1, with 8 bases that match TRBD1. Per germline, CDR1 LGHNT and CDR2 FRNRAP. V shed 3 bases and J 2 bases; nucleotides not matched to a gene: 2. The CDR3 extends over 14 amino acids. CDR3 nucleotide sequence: TGTGCTAGTGGTTTTGGACAGGGCAACACTGAAGCTTTCTTT. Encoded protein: CASGFGQGNTEAFF.

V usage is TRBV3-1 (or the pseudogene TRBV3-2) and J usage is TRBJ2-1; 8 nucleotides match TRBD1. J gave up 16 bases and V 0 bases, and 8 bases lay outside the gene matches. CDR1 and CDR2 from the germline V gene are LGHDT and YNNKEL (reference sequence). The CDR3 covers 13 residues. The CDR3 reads CASSQDPGDRIFF. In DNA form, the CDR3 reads TGTGCCAGCAGCCAAGATCCGGGGGACAGGATCTTCTTC.

CDR3 nucleotide sequence: TGTGCCAGCGGCCTAGCCCCCGGGACAGGGAATGAGCAGTTCTTC. Translating gives CASGLAPGTGNEQFF. The gene calls are TRBV7-9 and TRBJ2-1; the match to TRBD1 covers 9 bases. The CDR3 length is 15 residues. Germline values: CDR1 SEHNR, CDR2 FQNEAQ (reference sequence). J was trimmed by 7 bases and V by 8 bases; bases with no gene match: 12.

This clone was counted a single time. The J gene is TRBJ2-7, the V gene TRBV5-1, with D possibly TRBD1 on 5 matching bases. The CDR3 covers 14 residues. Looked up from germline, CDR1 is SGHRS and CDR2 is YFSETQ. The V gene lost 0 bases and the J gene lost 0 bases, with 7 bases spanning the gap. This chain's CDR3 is CASSLAQGSYEQYF. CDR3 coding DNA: TGCGCCAGCAGCTTGGCGCAGGGCTCCTACGAGCAGTACTTC.

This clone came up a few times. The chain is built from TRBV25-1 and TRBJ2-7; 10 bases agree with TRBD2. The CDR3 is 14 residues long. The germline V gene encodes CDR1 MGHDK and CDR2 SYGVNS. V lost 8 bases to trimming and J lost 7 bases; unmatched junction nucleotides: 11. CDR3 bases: TGTGCCAGCGGGCGGACTAGCGGAGGCCTGGAGCAGTACTTC. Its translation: CASGRTSGGLEQYF.

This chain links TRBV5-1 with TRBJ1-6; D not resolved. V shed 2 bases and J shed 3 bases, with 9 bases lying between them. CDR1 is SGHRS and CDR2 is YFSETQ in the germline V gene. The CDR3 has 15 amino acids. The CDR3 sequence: CASSFSQNYNSPLHF. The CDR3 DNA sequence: TGCGCCAGCAGCTTTTCACAGAACTATAATTCACCCCTCCACTTT.

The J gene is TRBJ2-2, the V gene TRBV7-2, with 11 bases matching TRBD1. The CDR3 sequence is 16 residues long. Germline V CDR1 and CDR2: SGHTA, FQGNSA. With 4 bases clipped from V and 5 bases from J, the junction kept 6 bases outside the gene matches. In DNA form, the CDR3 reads TGTGCCAGCAGCTGGGGTGGGACAGGGGGAACCGGGGAGCTGTTTTTT. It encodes CASSWGGTGGTGELFF.

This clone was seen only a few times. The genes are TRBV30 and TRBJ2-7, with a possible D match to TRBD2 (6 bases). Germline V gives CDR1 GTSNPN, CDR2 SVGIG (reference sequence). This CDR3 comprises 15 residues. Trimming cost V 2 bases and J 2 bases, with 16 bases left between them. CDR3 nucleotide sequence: TGTGCCTGGAGTAGGGGTGGGGGGAACGCCTACGAGCAGTACTTC. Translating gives CAWSRGGGNAYEQYF. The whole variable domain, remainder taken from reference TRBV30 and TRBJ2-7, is SQTIHQWPATLVQPVGSPLSLECTVEGTSNPNLYWYRQAAGRGLQLLFYSVGIGQISSEVPQNLSASRPQDRQFILSSKKLLLSDSGFYLCAWSRGGGNAYEQYFGPGTRLTVT.

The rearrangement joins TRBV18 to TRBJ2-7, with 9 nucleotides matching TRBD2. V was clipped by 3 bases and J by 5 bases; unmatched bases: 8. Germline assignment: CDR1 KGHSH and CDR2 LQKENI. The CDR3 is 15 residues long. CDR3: CASSPPIAGGDEQYF. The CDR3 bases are TGTGCCAGCTCACCCCCGATTGCGGGGGGGGACGAGCAGTACTTC.

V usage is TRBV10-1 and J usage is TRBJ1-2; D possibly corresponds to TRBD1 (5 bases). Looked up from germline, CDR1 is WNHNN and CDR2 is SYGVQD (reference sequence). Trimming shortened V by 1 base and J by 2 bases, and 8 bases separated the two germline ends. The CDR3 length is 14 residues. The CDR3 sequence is CASSEYRQNYGYTF. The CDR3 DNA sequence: TGCGCCAGCAGTGAGTACCGACAGAACTATGGCTACACCTTC.

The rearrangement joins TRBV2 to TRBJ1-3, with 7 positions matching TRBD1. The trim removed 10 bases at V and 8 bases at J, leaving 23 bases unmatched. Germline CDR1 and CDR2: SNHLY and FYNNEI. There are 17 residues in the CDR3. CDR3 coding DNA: TGTGCCACGGACAGGCCTTTACTGACCCTTCGGAAAGACACCATATATTTT. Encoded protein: CATDRPLLTLRKDTIYF.